This T cell receptor beta chain was captured in a study of cytomegalovirus exposure and HLA in healthy donors. Study outcomes and limitations: The authors listed roughly 150 TCR beta chains as cytomegalovirus-associated.

About this clone itself: What it binds is not known.

Researchers ran the PCR with 60 Vbeta and 13 Jbeta primers. Only in-frame clones appear in the TCRdb table, and some are missing; sequencing was by immunoSEQ multiplex PCR. Found here are some 190,000 clones, about four fifths of them singletons; the top ten hold 2% to 2.5%. The V and J ends lost 1 base and 7 bases, in that order; junction bases with no gene match: 10. The CDR3 has 15 amino acids. Germline V gene lookup returns CDR1 SNHLY and CDR2 FYNNEI. Donors consisted of healthy bone marrow donors. In nominal health when sampled, donors likely had unrecorded immune exposures nonetheless. The V gene is TRBV2, the J gene TRBJ2-7; the match to TRBD2 covers 7 bases. Sequencing input: PBMCs. The receptor was isolated from a male donor in good health and CMV-seronegative. In DNA form, the CDR3 reads TGTGCCAGCAGTGAAGTCAGCGGGGCCCGGAAAGAGCAGTACTTC. It encodes CASSEVSGARKEQYF.